These 8 T cell receptor beta chains came from one sample sequenced in a study of T cells in localized non-small cell lung cancer. Sequenced by immunoSEQ multiplex PCR; TCRdb stores in-frame clones only, minus some. The profile shows over 20,000 clones, roughly 90% of them singletons. The input for sequencing was peripheral blood, taken before any cancer treatment. Source of these receptors: a female donor over 55 with stage II squamous cell lung carcinoma.

V is TRBV6-5 and J is TRBJ1-3; D may be TRBD1 (5 bases). The CDR3 length is 16 residues. Germline CDR1 MNHEY, CDR2 SVGAGI. Trimming took 4 bases from V and 4 from J, leaving 17 bases between them. Here the CDR3 reads CASSSPEGDLGNTIYF. The CDR3 DNA reads as TGTGCCAGCAGTTCCCCCGAAGGGGACTTAGGAAACACCATATATTTT.

This clone was detected only once. The chain carries TRBV11-3 and TRBJ1-1; D unclear. CDR1 is SGHNT and CDR2 is YENEEA in the germline V gene. The length of the CDR3 is 14 residues. The germline V and J ends were trimmed by 2 bases and 1 base, with 8 bases remaining between them. In DNA form, the CDR3 reads TGTGCCAGCAGCTTAAATGGTGAGAACACTGAAGCTTTCTTT. Residues: CASSLNGENTEAFF.

The rearrangement links TRBV7-2 to TRBJ2-3; 8 positions match TRBD2. This CDR3 region has 15 residues. Looked up from germline, CDR1 is SGHTA and CDR2 is FQGNSA. The V gene end was trimmed by 3 bases and the J gene end by 2 bases; junction bases not matched to a gene: 4. CDR3 region: CASSLGGGPTDTQYF. The CDR3 DNA follows: TGTGCCAGCAGCTTGGGCGGGGGGCCCACAGATACGCAGTATTTT.

The chain is built from TRBV7-2 and TRBJ1-2; D not resolved. The CDR3 is made up of 16 amino acids. V lost 1 base, J lost 5 bases, and 17 bases lay in between. Germline loops: CDR1 SGHTA, CDR2 FQGNSA. In DNA, the CDR3 is TGTGCCAGCAGCTTAGGGTTCGGCACCCAAGCATATGGCTACACCTTC. It is translated as CASSLGFGTQAYGYTF.

This chain joins TRBV27 and TRBJ1-2; unclear D gene. The CDR3 covers 12 residues. Germline CDR1 is MNHEY and CDR2 is SMNVEV (reference sequence). The V gene lost 6 bases and the J gene lost 7 bases, with 12 bases spanning the gap. For the CDR3, the DNA is TGTGCCAGCAGCCCCAGATTGGGTGGCTACACCTTC. It translates to CASSPRLGGYTF.

The chain couples TRBV19 to TRBJ1-2, with 10 bases fitting TRBD1. The V segment lost 5 bases and the J segment 4 bases; nucleotides outside the gene matches: 7. Germline V gene data show CDR1 as LNHDA and CDR2 as SQIVND (reference sequence). The CDR3 has 15 amino acids. The CDR3 coding sequence is TGTGCCAGTAGTCCCGGACAGGGGGGCCTCTATGGCTACACCTTC. Its translation: CASSPGQGGLYGYTF. The full variable domain, with the rest looked up from reference TRBV19 and TRBJ1-2, is DGGITQSPKYLFRKEGQNVTLSCEQNLNHDAMYWYRQDPGQGLRLIYYSQIVNDFQKGDIAEGYSVSREKKESFPLTVTSAQKNPTAFYLCASSPGQGGLYGYTFGSGTRLTVV.

This clone turned up a few times. V usage is TRBV4-1 and J usage is TRBJ2-5; D is perhaps TRBD1 or TRBD2 (5 bases each). V gave up 0 bases and J gave up 3 bases, with 20 bases separating them. This CDR3 region has 18 residues. Germline CDR1 is MGHRA and CDR2 is YSYEKL. Written as DNA, the CDR3 is TGCGCCAGCAGCCAAGAGCCGCCCGGGTGGGGGACGGAAGAGACCCAGTACTTC. It specifies CASSQEPPGWGTEETQYF.

The chain is built from TRBV5-4 and TRBJ2-7, with TRBD1 as a possible D gene (5 bases). The V and J ends lost 4 bases and 2 bases respectively, with 13 bases between them. The CDR3 runs to 14 residues. Germline V gene data show CDR1 as SGHNT and CDR2 as YYREEE (reference sequence). This chain's CDR3 is CASSTRGQTYEQYF. CDR3 coding DNA: TGTGCCAGCAGCACCCGAGGACAAACCTACGAGCAGTACTTC.